This T cell receptor (beta chain) was sequenced for a study of memory CD4+ T cells and cytomegalovirus serostatus. Study-level results: Repertoires predicted CMV serostatus with median bootstrapped AUC of 0.95. Suggested: most of the CMV-linked TCR signature lies in CD4+ memory cells.

Germline loops: CDR1 KGHSH, CDR2 LQKENI. The CDR3 is made up of 16 amino acids. V shed 0 bases and J shed 2 bases, with 10 bases lying between them. Comment on this clone: The target antigen is unknown.

Single viable CD3+CD4+CD8-CD45RO+ cells were sorted as the memory CD4+ T cells. Produced via immunoSEQ multiplex PCR; TCRdb's table is partial and in-frame only. This repertoire shows about 75,000 clones, roughly 78% found once; its top ten account for 2.5% to 3%. The sequenced sample consisted of memory CD4+ T cells from blood. The genes are TRBV18 and TRBJ2-2; D perhaps matches TRBD2 (6 bases). The clonotype was recovered from an adult in good health and CMV-seropositive. CDR3 amino acids: CASSPPGGLNTGELFF. In DNA form, the CDR3 reads TGTGCCAGCTCACCACCGGGGGGTCTTAACACCGGGGAGCTGTTTTTT.